A single sample gave rise to the 26 T cell receptor beta chains below, sequenced in a study of T cell clusters in autoimmune cytopenias. Multiplex touch-down PCR amplified TRB using TRB-A and TRB-B pools in one tube. TCRdb re-called the multiplex PCR reads; one entry per CDR3 protein, DNA not given. The table for this sample gives 6,800 or so distinct CDR3 sequences. Each sample's input was approximately 270 ng genomic DNA, 38,000 or so genome equivalents. The same sample was also studied in work on T cell repertoires in aging, cancer and after chemotherapy.

Sequencing was performed on peripheral blood. The receptors originated from a human donor in good health.

By frequency, this clonotype is medium-sized. V gene TRBV19 combines with J gene TRBJ2-5; with no DNA, the TCRdb D assignment of TRBD2 cannot be verified. This CDR3 comprises 13 residues. CDR1 and CDR2 from the germline V gene are LNHDA and SQIVND (reference sequence). The CDR3 here is CASSRGLAETQYF.

Measured by frequency, this clonotype is medium-sized. The J gene is TRBJ1-6, the V gene TRBV6-1; TCRdb reports TRBD1, a call that lacks DNA to check it against. Germline-derived CDR1 and CDR2 are MNHNS and SASEGT. This CDR3 region has 14 residues. CDR3 residues: CASSEGTGGSPLHF.

The CDR3 here is CASSLEVGQGDGEAFF. The V call is TRBV12-3 or TRBV12-4, the J call TRBJ1-1; absent DNA, TCRdb's TRBD1 call cannot be checked. The CDR3 is 16 amino acids.

The genes are TRBV10-3 and TRBJ2-1; TCRdb designates TRBD1, a call that cannot be tested without DNA. From germline, CDR1 is ENHRY and CDR2 SYGVKD. This CDR3 contains 14 residues. CDR3 in amino acids: CAISDWDRTNEQFF.

The chain is built from TRBV12-3 or TRBV12-4 and TRBJ2-3; lacking DNA, the TRBD2 call made by TCRdb goes unchecked. There are 16 residues in the CDR3. The CDR3 protein is CASSFHSGGSTDTQYF.

This chain uses TRBV6-5 with TRBJ2-7; checking the TCRdb D call of TRBD2 is not possible without DNA. Germline V CDR1 and CDR2: MNHEY, SVGAGI. The CDR3 loop spans 14 amino acids. This CDR3 reads CASSLGLTPNEQYF.

By frequency, this clonotype is medium-sized (0.01 to 0.1%). The chain combines TRBV29-1 with TRBJ2-7; lacking DNA, the TRBD2 call made by TCRdb goes unchecked. Germline V gene lookup returns CDR1 SQVTM and CDR2 ANQGSEA. The CDR3 runs to 14 residues. The chain's CDR3 is CSVNAGLLNYEQYF.

The gene calls are TRBV5-4 and TRBJ2-7; absent DNA, TCRdb's TRBD1 call cannot be checked. This CDR3 has 15 amino acids. The germline CDR1 and CDR2 sequences are SGHNT and YYREEE (reference sequence). CDR3 loop: CASSLVGTGEREQYF.

The rearrangement links TRBV5-6 to TRBJ2-2; no DNA is available, so the TRBD1 call from TCRdb remains unchecked. This CDR3 is built from 15 residues. Germline loops: CDR1 SGHDT, CDR2 YYEEEE. The CDR3 sequence: CASSPPGVYTGELFF.

V usage is TRBV6-1 and J usage is TRBJ1-3; TCRdb reports TRBD1, a call that lacks DNA to check it against. The CDR3 has 18 residues. Germline V CDR1 and CDR2: MNHNS, SASEGT. CDR3 loop: CASSRVRRGLSSGNTIYF.

By frequency, this clonotype registers medium-sized. This rearrangement joins TRBV5-5 to TRBJ2-7; with no DNA, the TCRdb D assignment of TRBD1 cannot be verified. The CDR3 is 15 residues long. CDR1 is SGHKS and CDR2 is YYEKEE in the germline V gene (reference sequence). The CDR3 region is CASSLAPGEVGEQYF.

This clonotype is deemed medium-sized by its frequency. The chain links TRBV6-1 to TRBJ2-2; TCRdb indicates TRBD1, and absent DNA this call remains unverified. CDR3 size: 14 residues. Germline V gene data show CDR1 as MNHNS and CDR2 as SASEGT. CDR3 residues: CASSDQQGAGELFF.

The rearrangement joins TRBV6-1 to TRBJ2-3. The CDR3 contains 14 residues. Germline V gene sequence: CDR1 MNHNS, CDR2 SASEGT. CDR3 in amino acids: CASSEAGGLDTQYF.

By frequency, this clonotype is medium-sized. The chain couples TRBV5-1 to TRBJ2-5; TCRdb names TRBD2, which stays unverified in the absence of DNA. The CDR3 runs to 14 residues. Germline CDR1 is SGHRS and CDR2 is YFSETQ. CDR3 residues: CASSPAWVTETQYF. The variable domain in full, completed from reference TRBV5-1 and TRBJ2-5, reads KAGVTQTPRYLIKTRGQQVTLSCSPISGHRSVSWYQQTPGQGLQFLFEYFSETQRNKGNFPGRFSGRQFSNSRSEMNVSTLELGDSALYLCASSPAWVTETQYFGPGTRLLVL.

The chain couples TRBV10-3 to TRBJ1-6; there is no DNA to check the TCRdb D call of TRBD1. The CDR3 totals 14 residues. Germline lookup yields CDR1 ENHRY and CDR2 SYGVKD. This CDR3 is CAIKKAGDNSPLHF.

The rearrangement links TRBV6-5 to TRBJ2-7. In germline, CDR1 is MNHEY, CDR2 SVGAGI. The CDR3 extends over 11 amino acids. This CDR3 reads CASSLGYEQYF.

The V and J genes are TRBV19 and TRBJ1-5. Germline CDR1 reads LNHDA; CDR2 reads SQIVND (reference sequence). This CDR3 has 19 residues. The CDR3 region is CASSIAIRGPEGSNQPQHF.

This clonotype counts as medium-sized by frequency. The chain couples TRBV30 to TRBJ2-7; TCRdb calls TRBD2, which cannot be checked without DNA. This CDR3 is 16 amino acids long. The germline gives CDR1 GTSNPN, CDR2 SVGIG (reference sequence). CDR3 sequence: CAWMAGAGISSYEQYF.

The rearrangement uses TRBV30 and TRBJ1-6. From germline, CDR1 is GTSNPN and CDR2 SVGIG (reference sequence). This CDR3 has 15 residues. CDR3 sequence reads: CAWSAPMGYNSPLHF.

This clonotype ranks as medium-sized in terms of frequency. This chain joins TRBV6-6 and TRBJ2-2. Germline CDR1 is MNHNY and CDR2 is SVGAGI (reference sequence). The CDR3 consists of 15 residues. The CDR3 loop reads CASSYRGENTGELFF.

This chain joins TRBV6-1 and TRBJ1-2; the TCRdb call, TRBD1, lacks DNA for checking. This CDR3 has 12 amino acids. Germline-derived CDR1 and CDR2 are MNHNS and SASEGT. The CDR3 loop reads CASTGQVYGYTF.

This rearrangement joins TRBV11-1 to TRBJ1-1; TCRdb calls TRBD1, which cannot be checked without DNA. CDR3 length: 15 amino acids. Germline V gene sequence: CDR1 SGHAT, CDR2 FQDESV (reference sequence). The CDR3 loop reads CASSLEPGQGTEAFF.

The chain couples TRBV30 to TRBJ2-7; absent DNA, TCRdb's TRBD2 call cannot be checked. Germline CDR1 reads GTSNPN; CDR2 reads SVGIG (reference sequence). The CDR3 loop spans 14 amino acids. The CDR3 loop is CAWSPGASSYEQYF.

This chain connects TRBV7-2 to TRBJ2-2. CDR3 length equals 13 residues. The V gene's germline CDR1 is SGHTA and CDR2 FQGNSA. The CDR3 loop is CASSLAGTGELFF.

The chain joins TRBV6-5 to TRBJ2-5. Germline V lookup: CDR1 MNHEY, CDR2 SVGAGI. This CDR3 spans 13 amino acids. The CDR3 sequence is CASSYGQKETQYF.

This clonotype shows up as medium-sized by frequency. The gene calls are TRBV7-2 and TRBJ2-5. Looked up from germline, CDR1 is SGHTA and CDR2 is FQGNSA. This CDR3 contains 12 residues. CDR3 in amino acids: CASSLGQETQYF.